The subject of this entry is one TCR beta chain. The table lists this clone with a few counts. Which antigen it targets is not known. Qualities for individual bases were not recorded, and no much larger clone is one base off. In the prospective study, participants were roughly 18 to 95 years old, resided in 24 geographic areas of the United States, and were enrolled through a virtual design. In the prospective study, cohorts were assigned on the basis of participant-reported clinical history obtained from a screening survey and a study questionnaire. Recovered participants in ImmuneRACE Cohort 3 were defined as having two consecutive negative NP/OP PCR tests, clearance from a healthcare professional, or resolution of symptoms. Mobile phlebotomists in the prospective study collected whole blood, serum and a nasopharyngeal or oropharyngeal swab from every participant. Participants in the prospective study had the option to provide additional blood draws and questionnaires over a roughly 2-month period. Before DNA extraction, prospective study blood samples were shipped either frozen or at room temperature.

This specimen belongs to a study of blood T cell repertoires in COVID-19 (TCRdb year 2020). Study-level background: Collaborator samples came from the United States, Italy and Spain and covered acute and convalescent phases of COVID-19. The prospective study material was composed of cDNA or gDNA derived from T cells, B-cell-depleted T cells, or PBMCs. Deeply sampled blood TCRbeta repertoires from subjects exposed to, actively infected with, or recovered from COVID-19 were included in the dataset. The repertoires were made available in a free public database intended to serve as a resource for research on the immune response to SARS-CoV-2. Samples were obtained from the ongoing ImmuneRACE study (first 160 participants) and from about 1,300 subjects provided by 6 global collaborators. The sample metadata nearly always contained a de-identified subject ID, COVID-19 status, age in years and sex. Where HLA class I and class II types were available, the types were taken from metadata supplied by the sample provider, not from assay-based typing. The investigation overall reported the following: Clinical and demographic metadata were provided uncurated, with the amount varying by source and participant.

The immunoSEQ Assay, a bias-controlled multiplex PCR, was used to amplify TCRbeta CDR3 regions from genomic DNA. The paper's processing steps were these. The number of nucleated cells in each sample was estimated from the amplification of reference gene primers within the assay. Sequence reads were collapsed and filtered to measure the absolute abundance of every unique TCRbeta CDR3 rearrangement. For each sample, productive Simpson clonality was calculated by taking the square root of Simpson's diversity index across productive rearrangements. Held by TCRdb, this immuneACCESS table contains in-frame sequences only and omits some clones. Under half of the omission traces to an unresolved V gene where checked; the cause of the rest is unknown. V, J and clone size are those of that table, while D and trimming were read from the DNA. The sample yields 300,000 to 350,000 clones; 80% to 90% were counted once. Under 2.5% of the sample goes to the ten largest clones.

CDR1 and CDR2, looked up from the germline V gene (reference sequence), are GTSNPN and SVGIG. The germline V and J ends show losses of 6 bases and 2 bases respectively, and no gene match explains 17 bases of the junction. Counted from cysteine to phenylalanine, this CDR3 has 17 amino acids. Here the CDR3 DNA is all that survives: 51 bases in frame from base 1. The TCR sequence derives from a man younger than 45 who had recovered from COVID-19. The sequenced sample was PBMCs or T cells enriched from blood (not recorded which). Here the chain combines TRBV30 and TRBJ1-2; TRBD1 agrees with 8 junctional bases. The bases are TGTGCCTGCTACATCCGACAGGGGATACACTTCAACTATGGCTACACCTTC. Translation gives CACYIRQGIHFNYGYTF.